A selection of T cell receptor beta chains follows, all from one sample in a study of cytomegalovirus exposure and HLA in healthy donors. This table comes from immunoSEQ multiplex PCR, and its TCRdb copy is limited to in-frame clones, with some not included. The sample shows around 150,000 clones, 85% to 90% of them seen only once. Specimen: PBMCs. Source of these receptors: a woman aged 18 to 35 in good health and CMV-seropositive. CDR3s include the opening cysteine and the closing phenylalanine or tryptophan. D genes are given only for firm matches. Some rows have no size entry. The others give once, few or many, or a class for an expanded clone.

CDR3aa: CASSFHGLAGVNEQYF
CDR3nt: TGTGCCAGCAGTTTCCATGGACTAGCGGGAGTAAATGAGCAGTACTTC
j_gene: TRBJ2-7
d_gene: TRBD2
v_gene: TRBV27
abundance: .

CDR3aa: CAGVSGSGGELFF
CDR3nt: TGTGCCGGGGTATCCGGGAGTGGCGGGGAGCTGTTTTTT
j_gene: TRBJ2-2
d_gene: .
v_gene: TRBV28
abundance: .

CDR3aa: CASIPGHSYNEQFF
CDR3nt: TGTGCCAGCATCCCCGGACATTCCTACAATGAGCAGTTCTTC
j_gene: TRBJ2-1
d_gene: .
v_gene: TRBV5-8
abundance: .

CDR3aa: CASSLAIQGVNEKLFF
CDR3nt: TGTGCCAGCAGCTTAGCGATCCAGGGGGTTAATGAAAAACTGTTTTTT
j_gene: TRBJ1-4
d_gene: TRBD1
v_gene: TRBV11-2
abundance: .

CDR3aa: CASAINNRGNGYTF
CDR3nt: TGTGCCAGCGCCATAAACAACAGGGGGAATGGCTACACCTTC
j_gene: TRBJ1-2
d_gene: TRBD1
v_gene: TRBV28
abundance: few

CDR3aa: CASSSSAIGSYEQYF
CDR3nt: TGTGCCAGCAGCTCTAGCGCTATAGGCTCCTACGAGCAGTACTTC
j_gene: TRBJ2-7
d_gene: .
v_gene: TRBV28
abundance: .

CDR3aa: CASSPGEIWGYTF
CDR3nt: TGTGCCAGCAGTCCGGGAGAAATCTGGGGCTACACCTTC
j_gene: TRBJ1-2
d_gene: .
v_gene: TRBV27
abundance: .

CDR3aa: CASSLALDTEAFF
CDR3nt: TGTGCCAGCAGCTTAGCGTTAGACACTGAAGCTTTCTTT
j_gene: TRBJ1-1
d_gene: .
v_gene: TRBV7-9
abundance: .

CDR3aa: CASTPQGAHDGYTF
CDR3nt: TGTGCCAGTACTCCACAGGGGGCGCATGATGGCTACACCTTC
j_gene: TRBJ1-2
d_gene: TRBD1
v_gene: TRBV19
abundance: .

CDR3aa: CATTSGRAFTGELFF
CDR3nt: TGTGCCACCACTAGCGGGAGGGCCTTCACCGGGGAGCTGTTTTTT
j_gene: TRBJ2-2
d_gene: TRBD2
v_gene: TRBV15
abundance: .

CDR3aa: CASSRTSGTYNEQFF
CDR3nt: TGTGCCAGCAGTCGGACTAGCGGGACCTACAATGAGCAGTTCTTC
j_gene: TRBJ2-1
d_gene: TRBD2
v_gene: TRBV2
abundance: .

CDR3aa: CSVDNHSGIYEQYF
CDR3nt: TGCAGCGTTGATAACCACTCCGGGATCTACGAGCAGTACTTC
j_gene: TRBJ2-7
d_gene: .
v_gene: TRBV29-1
abundance: .

CDR3aa: CASSLQGGPEGTQYF
CDR3nt: TGCGCCAGCAGCTTACAGGGGGGCCCTGAAGGGACCCAGTACTTC
j_gene: TRBJ2-5
d_gene: TRBD1
v_gene: TRBV5-1
abundance: .

CDR3aa: CASSLGQANEKLFF
CDR3nt: TGTGCCAGCAGCCTCGGACAGGCTAATGAAAAACTGTTTTTT
j_gene: TRBJ1-4
d_gene: TRBD1
v_gene: TRBV13
abundance: .

CDR3aa: CASSAKTGVETQYF
CDR3nt: TGCGCCAGCAGCGCCAAGACAGGGGTCGAGACCCAGTACTTC
j_gene: TRBJ2-5
d_gene: TRBD1
v_gene: TRBV5-1
abundance: .

CDR3aa: CASSQDNTMNTEAFF
CDR3nt: TGCGCCAGCAGCCAAGATAACACCATGAACACTGAAGCTTTCTTT
j_gene: TRBJ1-1
d_gene: .
v_gene: TRBV4-3
abundance: .

CDR3aa: CASSQEGGGFFNEQFF
CDR3nt: TGCGCCAGCAGCCAAGAAGGGGGAGGGTTCTTCAATGAGCAGTTCTTC
j_gene: TRBJ2-1
d_gene: .
v_gene: TRBV4-3
abundance: .

CDR3aa: CAWRGPKDYGYTF
CDR3nt: TGTGCCTGGAGGGGGCCCAAAGACTATGGCTACACCTTC
j_gene: TRBJ1-2
d_gene: .
v_gene: TRBV30
abundance: few

CDR3aa: CASSLVKTQETQYF
CDR3nt: TGTGCCAGCAGCTTAGTGAAAACACAAGAGACCCAGTACTTC
j_gene: TRBJ2-5
d_gene: .
v_gene: TRBV7-9
abundance: .

CDR3aa: CASSMHFTGELFF
CDR3nt: TGTGCCAGTAGTATGCACTTCACCGGGGAGCTGTTTTTT
j_gene: TRBJ2-2
d_gene: .
v_gene: TRBV19
abundance: .

CDR3aa: CASSFAAGGDYNEQFF
CDR3nt: TGTGCCAGCAGCTTTGCGGCGGGAGGGGACTACAATGAGCAGTTCTTC
j_gene: TRBJ2-1
d_gene: TRBD2
v_gene: TRBV5-4
abundance: .

CDR3aa: CASQGFLAGEQFF
CDR3nt: TGTGCCAGCCAGGGGTTTTTGGCTGGTGAGCAGTTCTTC
j_gene: TRBJ2-1
d_gene: .
v_gene: TRBV19
abundance: .

CDR3aa: CASSLGQNNEQFF
CDR3nt: TGTGCCAGCAGCTTAGGGCAGAACAATGAGCAGTTCTTC
j_gene: TRBJ2-1
d_gene: .
v_gene: TRBV7-7
abundance: .

CDR3aa: CASSLDYSYEQYF
CDR3nt: TGCGCCAGCAGCCTCGACTATTCCTACGAGCAGTACTTC
j_gene: TRBJ2-7
d_gene: .
v_gene: TRBV5-1
abundance: .

CDR3aa: CASSQELAETQYF
CDR3nt: TGTGCCAGCAGCCAAGAACTAGCAGAGACCCAGTACTTC
j_gene: TRBJ2-5
d_gene: .
v_gene: TRBV14
abundance: .

CDR3aa: CASSYLRGLVNQPQHF
CDR3nt: TGTGCCAGCAGTTACCTTAGGGGGCTGGTCAATCAGCCCCAGCATTTT
j_gene: TRBJ1-5
d_gene: TRBD1
v_gene: TRBV28
abundance: once

CDR3aa: CASSRDRAYEKLFF
CDR3nt: TGCGCCAGCAGCAGGGACAGGGCCTATGAAAAACTGTTTTTT
j_gene: TRBJ1-4
d_gene: TRBD1
v_gene: TRBV5-1
abundance: .

CDR3aa: CAWSVLTDTQYF
CDR3nt: TGTGCCTGGAGTGTACTCACAGATACGCAGTATTTT
j_gene: TRBJ2-3
d_gene: .
v_gene: TRBV30
abundance: .

CDR3aa: CAWTRTGRNYGYTF
CDR3nt: TGTGCCTGGACCAGGACAGGGAGGAACTATGGCTACACCTTC
j_gene: TRBJ1-2
d_gene: TRBD1
v_gene: TRBV30
abundance: .

CDR3aa: CASSMDRLYEQYF
CDR3nt: TGTGCCAGTAGTATGGACAGGCTCTACGAGCAGTACTTC
j_gene: TRBJ2-7
d_gene: TRBD1
v_gene: TRBV19
abundance: .

CDR3aa: CASSSRLMNTEAFF
CDR3nt: TGTGCCAGCAGTTCTCGGTTGATGAACACTGAAGCTTTCTTT
j_gene: TRBJ1-1
d_gene: .
v_gene: TRBV6-6
abundance: .

CDR3aa: CASSLDGGGARNEQFF
CDR3nt: TGTGCCAGCAGCTTAGATGGGGGAGGGGCGCGGAATGAGCAGTTCTTC
j_gene: TRBJ2-1
d_gene: TRBD2
v_gene: TRBV13
abundance: .

CDR3aa: CASSLDPSYEQYF
CDR3nt: TGTGCCAGCAGCTTAGATCCGTCCTACGAGCAGTACTTC
j_gene: TRBJ2-7
d_gene: .
v_gene: TRBV7-6
abundance: .

CDR3aa: CASSQGGTGSTDTQYF
CDR3nt: TGTGCCAGCAGCCAAGGCGGGACAGGCAGCACAGATACGCAGTATTTT
j_gene: TRBJ2-3
d_gene: TRBD1
v_gene: TRBV4-2
abundance: .

CDR3aa: CASSLKLAGGSEQYF
CDR3nt: TGTGCCAGCAGCTTAAAACTGGCGGGAGGATCCGAGCAGTACTTC
j_gene: TRBJ2-7
d_gene: TRBD2
v_gene: TRBV11-3
abundance: .

CDR3aa: CASSSRQGSYEQYF
CDR3nt: TGTGCCAGCAGCTCCCGGCAGGGGTCCTACGAGCAGTACTTC
j_gene: TRBJ2-7
d_gene: .
v_gene: TRBV7-9
abundance: .

CDR3aa: CAWSEGQHSGNTIYF
CDR3nt: TGTGCCTGGAGCGAGGGACAGCACTCTGGAAACACCATATATTTT
j_gene: TRBJ1-3
d_gene: TRBD1
v_gene: TRBV30
abundance: .

CDR3aa: CASSQGWREASTDTQYF
CDR3nt: TGCGCCAGCAGCCAAGGTTGGAGGGAGGCAAGCACAGATACGCAGTATTTT
j_gene: TRBJ2-3
d_gene: .
v_gene: TRBV4-3
abundance: .

CDR3aa: CASSLGLDNNEQFF
CDR3nt: TGTGCCAGCAGCTTGGGACTGGATAACAATGAGCAGTTCTTC
j_gene: TRBJ2-1
d_gene: .
v_gene: TRBV7-2
abundance: .

CDR3aa: CASSRRSKSSYEQYF
CDR3nt: TGTGCCAGCAGCCGGAGGTCTAAGAGCTCCTACGAGCAGTACTTC
j_gene: TRBJ2-7
d_gene: .
v_gene: TRBV6-5
abundance: .

CDR3aa: CASSLHDSGRYNEQFF
CDR3nt: TGTGCCAGCAGCTTGCACGATAGCGGGAGGTACAATGAGCAGTTCTTC
j_gene: TRBJ2-1
d_gene: TRBD2
v_gene: TRBV5-5
abundance: .

CDR3aa: CASGVRTSGSYEQYF
CDR3nt: TGTGCCAGCGGAGTTAGGACTAGCGGGAGCTACGAGCAGTACTTC
j_gene: TRBJ2-7
d_gene: TRBD2
v_gene: TRBV28
abundance: .

CDR3aa: CASSITSGHNEQFF
CDR3nt: TGTGCCAGCAGCATTACTAGCGGACACAATGAGCAGTTCTTC
j_gene: TRBJ2-1
d_gene: TRBD2
v_gene: TRBV11-2
abundance: .

CDR3aa: CASSTQSQGSTQYF
CDR3nt: TGCGCCAGCAGCACCCAATCACAGGGGTCGACCCAGTACTTC
j_gene: TRBJ2-5
d_gene: TRBD1
v_gene: TRBV5-1
abundance: .

CDR3aa: CASIKTGLEELFF
CDR3nt: TGTGCCAGCATTAAGACAGGGCTTGAGGAGCTGTTTTTT
j_gene: TRBJ2-2
d_gene: TRBD1
v_gene: TRBV6-1
abundance: .

CDR3aa: CASSFGGRDEQYF
CDR3nt: TGTGCCAGCAGCTTCGGCGGGAGGGATGAGCAGTACTTC
j_gene: TRBJ2-7
d_gene: TRBD2
v_gene: TRBV7-3
abundance: .

CDR3aa: CATSSGGLADTQYF
CDR3nt: TGTGCCACCAGCAGTGGAGGACTAGCAGATACGCAGTATTTT
j_gene: TRBJ2-3
d_gene: TRBD2
v_gene: TRBV15
abundance: .

CDR3aa: CASKTGLGNTIYF
CDR3nt: TGTGCCAGTAAAACAGGGTTAGGAAACACCATATATTTT
j_gene: TRBJ1-3
d_gene: .
v_gene: TRBV19
abundance: .

CDR3aa: CASSFGELQSGYTF
CDR3nt: TGTGCCAGCAGCTTCGGGGAGCTCCAGTCGGGCTACACCTTC
j_gene: TRBJ1-2
d_gene: .
v_gene: TRBV5-4
abundance: .

CDR3aa: CASSRGTSGSWDNNEQFF
CDR3nt: TGTGCCAGCAGCCGGGGGACTAGCGGAAGTTGGGACAACAATGAGCAGTTCTTC
j_gene: TRBJ2-1
d_gene: TRBD2
v_gene: TRBV7-2
abundance: .

CDR3aa: CAWTDGRETQYF
CDR3nt: TGTGCCTGGACAGACGGGAGAGAGACCCAGTACTTC
j_gene: TRBJ2-5
d_gene: .
v_gene: TRBV30
abundance: .

CDR3aa: CASSYYGVYGYTF
CDR3nt: TGTGCCAGCAGTTACTACGGGGTTTATGGCTACACCTTC
j_gene: TRBJ1-2
d_gene: .
v_gene: TRBV6-5
abundance: many

CDR3aa: CASTHDGGNTIYF
CDR3nt: TGTGCCAGCACCCACGACGGGGGAAACACCATATATTTT
j_gene: TRBJ1-3
d_gene: .
v_gene: TRBV9
abundance: .

CDR3aa: CASSASVSGLSGNTIYF
CDR3nt: TGTGCCAGCAGCGCCAGTGTTTCAGGACTCTCTGGAAACACCATATATTTT
j_gene: TRBJ1-3
d_gene: .
v_gene: TRBV9
abundance: once

CDR3aa: CASSPDGRGSSYNEQFF
CDR3nt: TGTGCCAGTAGTCCGGACGGACGGGGGAGCTCCTACAATGAGCAGTTCTTC
j_gene: TRBJ2-1
d_gene: .
v_gene: TRBV19
abundance: .

CDR3aa: CASSFQGQETQYF
CDR3nt: TGTGCCAGCAGTTTTCAGGGGCAAGAGACCCAGTACTTC
j_gene: TRBJ2-5
d_gene: .
v_gene: TRBV6-6
abundance: .